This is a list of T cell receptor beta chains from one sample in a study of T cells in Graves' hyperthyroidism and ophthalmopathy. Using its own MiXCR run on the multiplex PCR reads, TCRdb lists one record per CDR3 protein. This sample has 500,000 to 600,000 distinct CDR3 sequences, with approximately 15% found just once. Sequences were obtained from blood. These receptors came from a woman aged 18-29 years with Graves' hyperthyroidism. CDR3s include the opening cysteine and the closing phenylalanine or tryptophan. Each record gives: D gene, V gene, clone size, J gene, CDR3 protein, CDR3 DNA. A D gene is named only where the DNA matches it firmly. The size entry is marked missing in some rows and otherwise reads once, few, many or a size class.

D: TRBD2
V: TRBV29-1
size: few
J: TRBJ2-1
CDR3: CSVEVRGGSEQFF
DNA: TGCAGCGTTGAAGTCCGCGGGGGAAGTGAGCAGTTCTTC

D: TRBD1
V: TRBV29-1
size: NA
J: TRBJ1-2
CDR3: CSVPRQGGYGYTF
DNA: TGCAGCGTACCACGACAGGGAGGCTATGGCTACACCTTC

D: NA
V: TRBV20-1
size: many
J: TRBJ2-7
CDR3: CSARVPARVDEQYF
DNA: TGCAGTGCTAGAGTCCCAGCCCGGGTCGACGAGCAGTACTTC

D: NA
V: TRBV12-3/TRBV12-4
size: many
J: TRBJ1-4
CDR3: CASIGTYDTGTNEKLFF
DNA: TGTGCCAGCATCGGGACCTACGATACGGGAACTAATGAAAAACTGTTTTTT

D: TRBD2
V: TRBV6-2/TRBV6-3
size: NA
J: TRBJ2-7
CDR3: CASNSGRMVNEQYF
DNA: TGTGCCAGCAATAGCGGGAGAATGGTTAACGAGCAGTACTTC

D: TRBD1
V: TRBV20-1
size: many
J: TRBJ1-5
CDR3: CSARGQGALGNQPQHF
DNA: TGCAGTGCTAGGGGACAGGGGGCGCTTGGAAATCAGCCCCAGCATTTT

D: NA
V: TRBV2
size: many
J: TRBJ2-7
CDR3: CASNGQLYEQYF
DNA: TGTGCCAGCAATGGACAGCTCTACGAGCAGTACTTC

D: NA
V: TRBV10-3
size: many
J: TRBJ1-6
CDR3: CAISDEVNSPLHF
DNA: TGTGCCATCAGTGATGAGGTTAATTCACCCCTCCACTTT

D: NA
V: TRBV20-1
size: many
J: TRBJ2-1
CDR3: CSAKGSIPHNEQFF
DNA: TGCAGTGCTAAAGGTAGCATTCCCCACAATGAGCAGTTCTTC

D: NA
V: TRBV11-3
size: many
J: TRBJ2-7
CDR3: CASSSNRGGTHSYEQYF
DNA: TGTGCCAGCAGCTCAAACCGAGGGGGAACCCACTCCTACGAGCAGTACTTC

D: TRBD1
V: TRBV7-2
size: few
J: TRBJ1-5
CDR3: CASSLGTGDQPQHF
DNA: TGTGCCAGCAGCTTAGGGACAGGGGATCAGCCCCAGCATTTT

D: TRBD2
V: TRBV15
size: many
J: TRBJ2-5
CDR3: CATSRYQSPGLAGGPRVTQYF
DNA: TGTGCCACCAGCAGATATCAATCCCCGGGACTAGCGGGAGGGCCTCGCGTGACCCAGTACTTC

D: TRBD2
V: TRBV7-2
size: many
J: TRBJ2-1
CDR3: CASSLEGTSGGSQQFF
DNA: TGTGCCAGCAGCTTAGAAGGGACTAGCGGAGGGTCGCAGCAGTTCTTC

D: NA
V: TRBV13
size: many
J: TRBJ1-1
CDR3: CASSLGGVRGRIMNTEAFF
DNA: TGTGCCAGCAGCCTAGGGGGGGTCCGGGGCCGAATAATGAACACTGAAGCTTTCTTT

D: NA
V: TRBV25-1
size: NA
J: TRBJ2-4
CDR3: CASSEQKGRAKNIQYF
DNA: TGTGCCAGCAGTGAGCAAAAGGGTCGGGCCAAAAACATTCAGTACTTC

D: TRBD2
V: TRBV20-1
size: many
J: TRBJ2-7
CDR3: CSATRERYEQYF
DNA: TGCAGTGCTACGCGGGAGCGATACGAGCAGTACTTC

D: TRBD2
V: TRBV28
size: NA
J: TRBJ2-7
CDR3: CASTTSGYEQYF
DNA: TGTGCCAGCACCACTAGCGGCTACGAGCAGTACTTC

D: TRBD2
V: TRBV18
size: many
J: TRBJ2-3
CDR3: CASSLIAGELNTQYF
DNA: TGTGCCAGCTCACTTATAGCGGGAGAGCTTAATACGCAGTATTTT

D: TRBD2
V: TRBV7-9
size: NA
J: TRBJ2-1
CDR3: CASSSPGLAGGNEQFF
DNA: TGTGCCAGCAGCTCCCCTGGACTAGCGGGGGGCAATGAGCAGTTCTTC

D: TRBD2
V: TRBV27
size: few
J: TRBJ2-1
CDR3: CASSFQIAGAGNEQFF
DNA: TGTGCCAGCAGTTTCCAGATAGCGGGAGCGGGCAATGAGCAGTTCTTC

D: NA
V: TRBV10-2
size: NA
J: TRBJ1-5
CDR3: CASSPGMDQPQHF
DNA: TGCGCCAGCAGTCCGGGGATGGATCAGCCCCAGCATTTT

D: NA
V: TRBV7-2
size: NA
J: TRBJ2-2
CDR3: CASSFRGPGAANTGELFF
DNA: TGTGCCAGCAGCTTCCGGGGACCCGGAGCGGCGAACACCGGGGAGCTGTTTTTT

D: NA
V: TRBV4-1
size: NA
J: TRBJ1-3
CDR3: CASSLTRAQGNGNTIYF
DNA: TGCGCCAGCAGCCTAACCCGGGCCCAGGGTAACGGAAACACCATATATTTT

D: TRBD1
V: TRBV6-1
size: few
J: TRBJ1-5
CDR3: CASSDFLLRGDSNQPQHF
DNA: TGTGCCAGCAGTGATTTCCTCCTCAGGGGGGATAGCAATCAGCCCCAGCATTTT

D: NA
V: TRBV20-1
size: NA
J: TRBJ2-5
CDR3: CSARAGPETQYF
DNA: TGCAGTGCTAGAGCGGGGCCAGAGACCCAGTACTTC

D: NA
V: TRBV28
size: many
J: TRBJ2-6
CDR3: CASTESQGLSGANVLTF
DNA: TGTGCCAGTACTGAGTCGCAGGGCCTCTCTGGGGCCAACGTCCTGACTTTC

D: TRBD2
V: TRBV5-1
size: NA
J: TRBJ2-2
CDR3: CASSYPPLGLAGQNTGELFF
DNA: TGCGCCAGCAGCTACCCTCCCCTGGGACTAGCGGGACAGAACACCGGGGAGCTGTTTTTT

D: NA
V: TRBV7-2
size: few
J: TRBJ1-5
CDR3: CASSRAGGINQPQHF
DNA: TGTGCCAGCAGCCGGGCGGGGGGGATCAATCAGCCCCAGCATTTT

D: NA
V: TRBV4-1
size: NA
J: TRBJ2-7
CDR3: CASSRGPGMEGYEHYF
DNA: TGCGCCAGCAGCCGAGGACCTGGGATGGAGGGATACGAGCATTACTTC

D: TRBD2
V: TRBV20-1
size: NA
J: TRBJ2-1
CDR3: CSARSGSSYDEQFF
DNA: TGCAGTGCCCGGAGCGGGAGCTCCTACGATGAGCAGTTCTTC

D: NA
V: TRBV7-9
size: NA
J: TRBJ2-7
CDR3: CASSFFASGEQYF
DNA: TGTGCCAGCAGCTTCTTTGCTTCGGGGGAGCAGTACTTC

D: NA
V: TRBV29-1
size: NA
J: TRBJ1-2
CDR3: CSGKDGEGYYGYTF
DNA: TGCAGCGGGAAGGACGGGGAAGGCTACTATGGCTACACCTTC

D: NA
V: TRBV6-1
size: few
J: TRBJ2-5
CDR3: CASSESGRGAQYF
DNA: TGTGCCAGCAGTGAATCTGGGAGGGGGGCCCAGTACTTC

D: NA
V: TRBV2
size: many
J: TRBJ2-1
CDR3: CASRLGAGIDLNEQFF
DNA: TGTGCCAGCAGACTCGGAGCAGGGATTGATCTCAATGAGCAGTTCTTC

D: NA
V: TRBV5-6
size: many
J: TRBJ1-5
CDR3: CASSPQQGGNQPQHF
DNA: TGTGCCAGCAGCCCGCAACAGGGTGGCAATCAGCCCCAGCATTTT

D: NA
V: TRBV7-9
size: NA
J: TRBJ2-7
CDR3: CASSKDRGQGESYEQYF
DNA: TGTGCCAGCAGCAAAGACCGGGGGCAGGGGGAGTCCTACGAGCAGTACTTC

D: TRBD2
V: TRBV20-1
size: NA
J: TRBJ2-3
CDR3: CSARPTVSGMSDTQYF
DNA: TGCAGTGCCCGACCGACAGTTAGCGGGATGTCAGATACGCAGTATTTT

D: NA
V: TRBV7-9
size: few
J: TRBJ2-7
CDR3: CASSLGWAGASEQYF
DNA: TGTGCCAGCAGCTTAGGATGGGCAGGAGCGAGCGAGCAGTACTTC

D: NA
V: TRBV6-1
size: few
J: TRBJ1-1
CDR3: CASLVARLNTEAFF
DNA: TGTGCCAGCTTGGTTGCCAGGCTGAACACTGAAGCTTTCTTT

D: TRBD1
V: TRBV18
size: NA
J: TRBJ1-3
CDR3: CASSPGQVESPGNTIYF
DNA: TGTGCCAGCTCACCAGGACAGGTCGAAAGCCCTGGAAACACCATATATTTT

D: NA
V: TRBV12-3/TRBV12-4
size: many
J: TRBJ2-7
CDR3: CASSLAAGAGGQYF
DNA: TGTGCCAGCAGTTTAGCAGCCGGGGCCGGGGGGCAGTACTTC

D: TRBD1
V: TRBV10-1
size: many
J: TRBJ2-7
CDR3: CASSRDGTGVYEQYF
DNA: TGCGCCAGCAGCCGGGACGGGACAGGGGTCTACGAGCAGTACTTC

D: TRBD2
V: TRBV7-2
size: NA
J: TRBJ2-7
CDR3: CASSSSSGTAYEQYF
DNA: TGTGCCAGCAGCTCCTCTAGCGGGACCGCCTACGAGCAGTACTTC

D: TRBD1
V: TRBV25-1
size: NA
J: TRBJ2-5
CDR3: CASSEYGTEETQYF
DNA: TGTGCCAGCAGTGAATATGGGACAGAAGAGACCCAGTACTTC

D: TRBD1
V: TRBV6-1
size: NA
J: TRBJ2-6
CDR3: CASSPDYRDRDSGANVLTF
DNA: TGTGCCAGCAGTCCCGACTACCGGGACAGGGACTCTGGGGCCAACGTCCTGACTTTC

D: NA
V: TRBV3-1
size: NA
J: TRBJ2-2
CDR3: CASSPTLTDWSGELFF
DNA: TGTGCCAGCAGCCCCACGCTGACGGATTGGTCCGGGGAGCTGTTTTTT

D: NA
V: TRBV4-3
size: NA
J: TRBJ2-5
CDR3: CASSQDGDTETQYF
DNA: TGCGCCAGCAGCCAAGATGGGGACACGGAGACCCAGTACTTC

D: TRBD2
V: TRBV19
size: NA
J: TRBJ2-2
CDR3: CASSIELAGATGELFF
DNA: TGTGCCAGTAGTATAGAACTAGCGGGGGCCACCGGGGAGCTGTTTTTT

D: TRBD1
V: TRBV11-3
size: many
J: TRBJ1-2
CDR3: CASSLTGGRGYTF
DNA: TGTGCCAGCAGCTTGACAGGGGGCAGAGGCTACACCTTC

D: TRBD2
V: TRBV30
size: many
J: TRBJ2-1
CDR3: CAWWTSGSGSYNEQFF
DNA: TGTGCCTGGTGGACTAGCGGGAGTGGGTCCTACAATGAGCAGTTCTTC

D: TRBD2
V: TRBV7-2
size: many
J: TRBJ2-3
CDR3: CASSPFGLAGSTNTDTQYF
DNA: TGTGCCAGCAGCCCATTTGGGCTAGCGGGTTCGACAAACACAGATACGCAGTATTTT

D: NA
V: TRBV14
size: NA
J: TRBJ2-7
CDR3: CASSRSDGRYEQYF
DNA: TGTGCCAGCAGCCGCTCGGACGGTCGGTACGAGCAGTACTTC

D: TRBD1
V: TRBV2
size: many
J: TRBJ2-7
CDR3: CASRWTGMGEQYF
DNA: TGTGCCAGCAGGTGGACAGGGATGGGCGAGCAGTACTTC

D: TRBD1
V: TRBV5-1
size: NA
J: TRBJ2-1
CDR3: CASTARTPGQGDNEQFF
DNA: TGCGCCAGCACAGCCAGGACTCCGGGACAGGGAGACAATGAGCAGTTCTTC

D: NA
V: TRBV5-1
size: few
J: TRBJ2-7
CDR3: CASSLDLRPYEQYF
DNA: TGCGCCAGCAGCTTGGATTTGCGCCCCTACGAGCAGTACTTC

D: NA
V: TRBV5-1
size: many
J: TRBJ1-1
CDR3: CASSLVPGVMNTEAFF
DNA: TGCGCCAGCAGCTTGGTTCCCGGAGTGATGAACACTGAAGCTTTCTTT

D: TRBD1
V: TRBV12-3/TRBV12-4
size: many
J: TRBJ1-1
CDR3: CASSPRQGLEAFF
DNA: TGTGCCAGCAGCCCTAGACAGGGCCTAGAAGCTTTCTTT

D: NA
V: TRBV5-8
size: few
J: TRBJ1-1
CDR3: CASSRPDRAPMTEAFF
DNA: TGTGCCAGCAGCCGACCCGACCGAGCCCCTATGACTGAAGCTTTCTTT

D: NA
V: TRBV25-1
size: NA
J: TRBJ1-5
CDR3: CASSEGYGSNQPQHF
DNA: TGTGCCAGCAGTGAGGGGTATGGGAGCAATCAGCCCCAGCATTTT